The next 2 T cell receptor beta chains were all read from a single sample in a study of T-cell reconstitution after alpha-beta-depleted transplantation in children. As it was prepared, the TCRbeta library received unique molecular identifiers. TCRdb re-derived calls from the PCR reads in MiXCR, one entry per CDR3 protein. Of a few hundred thousand distinct CDR3 sequences listed, about 9.6% are singletons. The starting material was PBMCs from the stem cell graft donor, obtained from the stem cell graft. These receptors all stem from a human donor who donated a stem cell graft to a child with SCID.

There are many counts of this clonotype. The chain recombines TRBV9 with TRBJ2-7; no clear D gene. Trimming stripped 5 bases from V and 3 bases from J, with 12 bases between. The germline V gene has CDR1 SGDLS and CDR2 YYNGEE. This CDR3 has 13 amino acids. The CDR3 DNA is TGTGCCAGCAGTGGAACAGCCGGCTACGAGCAGTACTTC. Translation gives CASSGTAGYEQYF.

This clonotype was counted ten times or more. This chain joins TRBV5-6 and TRBJ2-1; TRBD2 matches at 9 bases. From germline, CDR1 is SGHDT and CDR2 YYEEEE. The V and J ends lost 1 base and 4 bases, in that order; junction bases with no gene match: 6. This CDR3 is 16 amino acids long. CDR3 region: CASSLFSSGDYNEQFF. The CDR3 DNA reads as TGTGCCAGCAGCTTGTTCTCTAGCGGGGATTACAATGAGCAGTTCTTC.